The next 32 T cell receptor beta chains were all read from a single sample in a study of T cell responses to AZD1222 COVID-19 vaccine. Profiling relied on immunoSEQ multiplex PCR, and the TCRdb table lists in-frame clones only, not all of them. This sample has approximately 110,000 clones, with more than 85% found just once. The sample was peripheral blood, taken on day 0 of AZD1222 vaccination. The receptor set was obtained from an adult in good health.

The chain carries TRBV3-1 (or the pseudogene TRBV3-2) and TRBJ2-1; tentative D call: TRBD2 (6 bases). CDR3 size: 11 residues. Trimming stripped 5 bases from V and 8 bases from J, with 7 bases between. The germline gives CDR1 LGHDT, CDR2 YNNKEL (reference sequence). CDR3 residues: CASSGGYEQFF. The CDR3 DNA reads as TGTGCCAGCAGCGGGGGGTATGAGCAGTTCTTC.

The rearrangement links TRBV6-5 to TRBJ2-3, with a possible D match to TRBD2 (5 bases). V lost 2 bases to trimming and J lost 0 bases, with 6 bases between them. The V gene's germline CDR1 is MNHEY and CDR2 SVGAGI. The CDR3 spans 14 residues. In DNA form, the CDR3 reads TGTGCCAGCAGTTACCGGACTAGCACAGATACGCAGTATTTT. It specifies CASSYRTSTDTQYF.

V is TRBV5-5 and J is TRBJ1-6, with 9 bases identical to TRBD1. Germline CDR1 and CDR2: SGHKS and YYEKEE (reference sequence). The CDR3 has 15 amino acids. After removal of 4 bases from V and 7 bases from J, the junction contained 6 bases not matched to a gene. The CDR3 nucleotides read TGTGCCAGCAGCCTCCGGGACAGGGAGAATTCACCCCTCCACTTT. Residues: CASSLRDRENSPLHF.

The chain has TRBV6-5 and TRBJ1-4, with 9 bases fitting TRBD1. This CDR3 is 15 amino acids long. Per the germline V gene, CDR1 is MNHEY and CDR2 is SVGAGI. The V and J ends lost 6 bases and 4 bases, in that order; junction bases with no gene match: 6. The CDR3 DNA sequence: TGTGCCAGCAGCCAACCGGGACAGGGTAATGAAAAACTGTTTTTT. This codes for CASSQPGQGNEKLFF.

This clone occurred many times. Other nucleotide sequences from this sample produce the same CDR3. The J gene is TRBJ2-7, the V gene TRBV9; TRBD2 aligns across 11 bases. Germline V lookup: CDR1 SGDLS, CDR2 YYNGEE. The length of the CDR3 is 15 residues. V gave up 0 bases and J gave up 4 bases; unmatched junction bases: 3. The CDR3 region has the DNA TGTGCCAGCAGCGTAGGCCCTAGCGGGGGGTACGAGCAGTACTTC. It is translated as CASSVGPSGGYEQYF.

The chain couples TRBV7-6 to TRBJ2-1; D remains unclear. Germline V CDR1 and CDR2: SGHVS, FNYEAQ. This CDR3 contains 12 residues. V was shortened by 4 bases and J by 6 bases, with 7 bases between the two germline ends. In nucleotides, the CDR3 is TGTGCCAGCAGCTCTGACGGCAATGAGCAGTTCTTC. Translated: CASSSDGNEQFF. Full variable domain (missing parts from reference TRBV7-6 and TRBJ2-1): GAGVSQSPRYKVTKRGQDVALRCDPISGHVSLYWYRQALGQGPEFLTYFNYEAQQDKSGLPNDRFSAERPEGSISTLTIQRTEQRDSAMYRCASSSDGNEQFFGPGTRLTVL.

This clone appeared a single time. The V and J genes are TRBV19 and TRBJ1-6; TRBD1 agrees at 7 bases. The CDR3 spans 17 residues. Germline V gene sequence: CDR1 LNHDA, CDR2 SQIVND (reference sequence). Unmatched junction bases numbered 18, after V lost 7 bases and J lost 9 bases. In DNA form, the CDR3 reads TGTGCCAGTACCGAAGGACCCGGGACCCAGGGGGTTTCACCCCTCCACTTT. This translates into CASTEGPGTQGVSPLHF.

This clone showed up just once. The J gene is TRBJ2-1, the V gene TRBV4-3, with D tentatively TRBD1 or TRBD2 (6 bases each). CDR1 and CDR2 (germline): LGHNA, YSLEER. This CDR3 has 17 residues. The germline V and J ends were trimmed by 0 bases and 0 bases, with 12 bases remaining between them. CDR3 in amino acids: CASSQEWGASSYNEQFF. The CDR3 bases are TGCGCCAGCAGCCAAGAGTGGGGGGCGAGCTCCTACAATGAGCAGTTCTTC.

The J gene is TRBJ1-6, the V gene TRBV28, with TRBD1 as a possible D gene (6 bases). Trimming removed 11 bases from V and 8 bases from J, with 19 bases in between. The CDR3 is 14 amino acids. Germline V gene sequence: CDR1 MDHEN, CDR2 SYDVKM. CDR3: CAGSRDRLDSPLHF. CDR3 coding DNA: TGTGCCGGTTCTCGAGACAGGCTTGATTCACCCCTCCACTTT.

This chain links TRBV6-5 with TRBJ1-1; perhaps TRBD1 as D (5 bases). CDR3 length equals 15 residues. From germline, CDR1 is MNHEY and CDR2 SVGAGI. V lost 5 bases and J lost 7, with 20 bases in between. CDR3 nucleotide sequence: TGTGCCAGCAGTACCTTCAGGGTTTTAAGTGTTGAAGCTTTCTTT. This encodes CASSTFRVLSVEAFF.

Here the CDR3 reads CASSFRTANEKLFF. The DNA of the CDR3 is TGTGCCAGCAGCTTCCGGACAGCTAATGAAAAACTGTTTTTT. The V call is TRBV5-6, the J call TRBJ1-4; maybe TRBD1 (6 bases). The length of the CDR3 is 14 residues. Between the trimmed V and J ends, which lost 2 bases and 3 bases, there was a span of 8 bases. From germline, CDR1 is SGHDT and CDR2 YYEEEE.

The J gene is TRBJ2-2, the V gene TRBV7-3, with D tentatively TRBD1 (5 bases). With 5 bases removed from V and 5 bases from J, the gap between germline ends came to 9 bases. This CDR3 comprises 13 residues. Per germline, CDR1 SGHTA and CDR2 FQGTGA. The CDR3 protein is CASSSRVTGELFF. The CDR3 nucleotides read TGTGCCAGCAGCAGCAGGGTGACCGGGGAGCTGTTTTTT.

The chain has TRBV30 and TRBJ1-1, with D unresolved. Germline assignment: CDR1 GTSNPN and CDR2 SVGIG (reference sequence). The CDR3 runs 17 residues. Trimming left V 0 bases short and J 5 bases short, with 22 bases between. CDR3 nucleotides: TGTGCCTGGAGTGTCGGTTATCGGGGAGGGCGCGGAACTGAAGCTTTCTTT. It translates to CAWSVGYRGGRGTEAFF.

The J gene is TRBJ1-5, the V gene TRBV27; TRBD1 might be the D (5 bases). Trimming left V 4 bases short and J 5 bases short, with 12 bases between. Germline V lookup: CDR1 MNHEY, CDR2 SMNVEV (reference sequence). The length of the CDR3 is 14 residues. The CDR3 reads CASSSRADYQPQHF. The CDR3 DNA follows: TGTGCCAGCAGTTCCAGGGCCGACTATCAGCCCCAGCATTTT.

V gene TRBV6-5 combines with J gene TRBJ1-2, with a weak D call TRBD1 (6 bases). Germline CDR1 MNHEY, CDR2 SVGAGI. Trimming cost V 6 bases and J 1 base, with 9 bases left between them. This CDR3 region has 13 residues. In DNA, the CDR3 is TGTGCCAGCAGGGAGGACAGTAACTATGGCTACACCTTC. Translating gives CASREDSNYGYTF.

The chain combines TRBV5-5 with TRBJ2-1; 7 nucleotides line up with TRBD2. J was trimmed by 6 bases and V by 2 bases; bases with no gene match: 8. There are 15 residues in the CDR3. Germline values: CDR1 SGHKS, CDR2 YYEKEE (reference sequence). The CDR3 nucleotides are TGTGCCAGCAGCTTAACTAGCGAGAGTGCCAATGAGCAGTTCTTC. Its protein product is CASSLTSESANEQFF.

This clone occurred once. The V gene is TRBV6-2 or TRBV6-3, the J gene TRBJ1-6, with 7 nucleotides matching TRBD1. CDR1 is MNHEY, CDR2 SVGEGT, per germline. The CDR3 has 17 residues. Unmatched junction bases numbered 4, after V lost 2 bases and J lost 0 bases. CDR3 in amino acids: CASSYPTGSSYNSPLHF. CDR3 coding DNA: TGTGCCAGCAGTTACCCGACAGGGAGCTCCTATAATTCACCCCTCCACTTT.

CDR3 protein: CASNGLWGEKLFF. The CDR3 region has the DNA TGTGCCAGCAACGGTTTGTGGGGTGAAAAACTGTTTTTT. The chain has TRBV19 and TRBJ1-4; D not certain. CDR3 length: 13 residues. The V gene's germline CDR1 is LNHDA and CDR2 SQIVND (reference sequence). With 9 bases removed from V and 7 bases from J, the gap between germline ends came to 15 bases.

V gene TRBV27 combines with J gene TRBJ2-5, with D possibly TRBD2 on 6 matching bases. V gave up 4 bases and J gave up 3 bases, with 12 bases separating them. Per the germline V gene, CDR1 is MNHEY and CDR2 is SMNVEV (reference sequence). The CDR3 length is 14 residues. The CDR3 protein is CASSSTLAKETQYF. The CDR3 DNA is TGTGCCAGCAGTTCAACACTAGCAAAAGAGACCCAGTACTTC.

V usage is TRBV15 and J usage is TRBJ1-6; D gene unclear. CDR3 length: 12 amino acids. In germline, CDR1 is LNHNV, CDR2 YYDKDF (reference sequence). V gave up 8 bases and J gave up 4 bases, with 6 bases separating them. The CDR3 region is CATGQYNSPLHF. The DNA for the CDR3 is TGTGCCACCGGGCAGTATAATTCACCCCTCCACTTT.

The chain uses TRBV24-1 and TRBJ2-1; D gene uncertain. The CDR3 has 12 residues. Germline CDR1 KGHDR, CDR2 SFDVKD. Deletions cut 9 bases from V and 6 bases from J, with 11 bases between. The CDR3 here is CATGIQSNEQFF. CDR3 coding DNA: TGTGCCACCGGAATACAAAGCAATGAGCAGTTCTTC.

J is TRBJ2-2 and V is TRBV18; TRBD1 aligns across 8 bases. Trimming removed 6 bases from V and 0 bases from J; junction bases left unmatched: 9. The CDR3 runs 17 residues. The germline V gene encodes CDR1 KGHSH and CDR2 LQKENI. CDR3 region: CASSLNQGASNTGELFF. In DNA, the CDR3 is TGTGCCAGCTCTCTGAACCAGGGGGCGTCGAACACCGGGGAGCTGTTTTTT. Full variable domain (outside the CDR3, taken from reference TRBV18 and TRBJ2-2): NAGVMQNPRHLVRRRGQEARLRCSPMKGHSHVYWYRQLPEEGLKFMVYLQKENIIDESGMPKERFSAEFPKEGPSILRIQQVVRGDSAAYFCASSLNQGASNTGELFFGEGSRLTVL.

A single count supports this clone. The V call is TRBV29-1, the J call TRBJ1-1, with D perhaps matching TRBD1 (5 bases). CDR3 size: 12 residues. Trimming took off 3 bases at V and 11 bases at J, with 16 bases between the two ends. The germline V gene has CDR1 SQVTM and CDR2 ANQGSEA. This CDR3 is CSVDSRVGEAFF. CDR3 DNA sequence: TGCAGCGTTGATTCAAGGGTGGGGGAGGCTTTCTTT. The variable domain in full, with the rest retrieved from reference TRBV29-1 and TRBJ1-1, is SAVISQKPSRDICQRGTSLTIQCQVDSQVTMMFWYRQQPGQSLTLIATANQGSEATYESGFVIDKFPISRPNLTFSTLTVSNMSPEDSSIYLCSVDSRVGEAFFGQGTRLTVV.

J is TRBJ2-1 and V is TRBV3-1 (or the pseudogene TRBV3-2); 7 bases align to TRBD2. The CDR3 consists of 12 residues. The V gene's germline CDR1 is LGHDT and CDR2 YNNKEL (reference sequence). Trimming cost V 4 bases and J 15 bases; bases outside gene matches: 9. CDR3 amino acids: CASSPTTSPPFF. CDR3 coding DNA: TGTGCCAGCAGCCCTACGACTAGCCCCCCGTTCTTC.

The rearrangement links TRBV28 to TRBJ1-5; 7 bases align to TRBD1. The CDR3 has 16 amino acids. Trimming took 7 bases from V and 3 from J; bases not matched to a gene: 12. Germline CDR1 is MDHEN and CDR2 is SYDVKM. The CDR3 DNA reads as TGTGCCAGCACTACTGACGGGGACAGATACAATCAGCCCCAGCATTTT. Its protein product is CASTTDGDRYNQPQHF.

The V call is TRBV9, the J call TRBJ2-7; 12 bases agree with TRBD2. This CDR3 has 17 residues. Losses at the gene ends were 0 bases for V and 3 bases for J; bases not matched to a gene: 7. CDR1 and CDR2 (germline): SGDLS, YYNGEE. The CDR3 protein is CASSVAPRLAGDYEQYF. The CDR3 DNA sequence: TGTGCCAGCAGCGTAGCGCCCAGACTAGCGGGAGACTACGAGCAGTACTTC.

V gene TRBV7-2 combines with J gene TRBJ2-7, with D perhaps matching TRBD2 (7 bases). Germline V gives CDR1 SGHTA, CDR2 FQGNSA. The V end was cut by 5 bases, the J end by 1 base, with 15 bases between. This CDR3 is 15 amino acids long. The CDR3 DNA is TGTGCCAGCAGCCCCGGGGGGCGAAATTCCTACGAGCAGTACTTC. Protein sequence: CASSPGGRNSYEQYF.

This clone has a handful of counts. The chain combines TRBV5-1 with TRBJ1-4; no clear D gene. Per germline, CDR1 SGHRS and CDR2 YFSETQ. There are 14 residues in the CDR3. V was clipped by 4 bases and J by 5 bases, with 12 bases between them. The CDR3 DNA reads TGCGCCAGCAGCAGCGGGGTTGGAAATGAAAAACTGTTTTTT. Translated: CASSSGVGNEKLFF.

The chain combines TRBV6-5 with TRBJ2-7; D tentatively reads TRBD1 or TRBD2 (5 bases each). Trimming pared 7 bases from V and 4 bases from J, leaving 17 bases between. CDR1 and CDR2 (germline): MNHEY, SVGAGI. The CDR3 runs to 14 residues. CDR3 sequence (DNA): TGTGCCAGCACCCCGGGTCGGGGACCTTACGAGCAGTACTTC. This codes for CASTPGRGPYEQYF.

The gene calls are TRBV28 and TRBJ2-1, with D unclear. The CDR3 length is 15 residues. Trimming removed 2 bases from V and 0 bases from J, with 8 bases in between. Germline values: CDR1 MDHEN, CDR2 SYDVKM. DNA for the CDR3: TGTGCCAGCAGTTTAGTACAACTCTCCTACAATGAGCAGTTCTTC. The encoded protein is CASSLVQLSYNEQFF. Full variable domain (rest looked up from reference TRBV28 and TRBJ2-1): DVKVTQSSRYLVKRTGEKVFLECVQDMDHENMFWYRQDPGLGLRLIYFSYDVKMKEKGDIPEGYSVSREKKERFSLILESASTNQTSMYLCASSLVQLSYNEQFFGPGTRLTVL.

The J gene is TRBJ2-5, the V gene TRBV6-5; D unclear. Trimming pared 8 bases from V and 2 bases from J, leaving 12 bases between. Germline CDR1 reads MNHEY; CDR2 reads SVGAGI. The CDR3 loop spans 13 amino acids. In DNA form, the CDR3 reads TGTGCCAGCGGTCCCTCCGGACAAGAGACCCAGTACTTC. Its protein is CASGPSGQETQYF.

The V gene is TRBV7-9, the J gene TRBJ2-5; D gene uncertain. CDR1 is SEHNR, CDR2 FQNEAQ, per germline (reference sequence). V was cut by 0 bases and J by 3 bases, with 11 bases left in between. The CDR3 loop spans 15 amino acids. CDR3 DNA: TGTGCCAGCAGCTTAGCGCTTATGGAAGAAGAGACCCAGTACTTC. It codes for CASSLALMEEETQYF.